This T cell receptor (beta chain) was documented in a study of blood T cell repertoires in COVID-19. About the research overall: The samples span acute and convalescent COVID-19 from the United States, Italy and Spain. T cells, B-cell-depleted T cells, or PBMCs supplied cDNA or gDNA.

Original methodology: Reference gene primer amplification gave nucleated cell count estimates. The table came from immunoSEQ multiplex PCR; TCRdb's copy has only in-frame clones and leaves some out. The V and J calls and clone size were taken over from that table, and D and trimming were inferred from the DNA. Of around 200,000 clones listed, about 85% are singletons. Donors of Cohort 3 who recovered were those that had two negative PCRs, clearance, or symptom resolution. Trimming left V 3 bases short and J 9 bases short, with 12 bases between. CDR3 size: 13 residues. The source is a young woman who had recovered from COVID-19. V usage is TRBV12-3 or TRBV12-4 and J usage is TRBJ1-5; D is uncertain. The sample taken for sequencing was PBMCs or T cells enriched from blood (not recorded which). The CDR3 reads CASSLVSGRPQHF. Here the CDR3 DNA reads TGTGCCAGCAGTTTGGTTAGCGGTCGGCCCCAGCATTTT.